This entry describes one T cell receptor beta chain. Antigen: not known. Each PCR received spiked synthetic TCR analog templates. The data were produced by immunoSEQ multiplex PCR, yet TCRdb's version contains in-frame clones alone and is incomplete. The sample holds 65,000 to 85,000 clones, under 95% seen once. This record comes from a study of PD-L1 blockade in urothelial cancer. Study-level background: The number of prior chemotherapy regimens per patient was 0 to 3. A median blood sample held about 140,000 T cells and roughly 79,000 unique TCRs.

General study results and limits: Better survival was forecast by a pretreatment blood TCR clonality below the median.

Time point given: peripheral blood 6 weeks after treatment start. The source is a woman aged 80 or older with urothelial cancer. The specimen comprised PBMCs, sampled around atezolizumab (anti-PD-L1) treatment.

The CDR3 coding sequence is TGTGCCAGTAGTATAAGAACTAGCGGGAGCTCAGATACGCAGTATTTT. Its protein is CASSIRTSGSSDTQYF. The rearrangement joins TRBV19 to TRBJ2-3; 11 bases align to TRBD2. This CDR3 region has 16 residues. Germline-derived CDR1 and CDR2 are LNHDA and SQIVND (reference sequence). The ends lost 2 bases at V and 4 bases at J; junction bases unmatched: 5.